This TCR beta chain was observed in a study of CD8 T cells in ankylosing spondylitis. This clonotype occurred many times. Its antigen remains unknown. Germline V gives CDR1 SGHRS, CDR2 YFSETQ. The CDR3 length is 13 residues. With 4 bases removed from V and 4 bases from J, the gap between germline ends came to 9 bases. Study results and caveats: Characteristic, it appeared, of ankylosing spondylitis blood was a TCR beta motif of seven or eight highly homologous variants.

One entry per CDR3 protein results from TCRdb running MiXCR on the 5' RACE reads. The sample shows 120,000 to 150,000 distinct CDR3 sequences, approximately 8.4% of them seen only once. The sequence came from a male donor with ankylosing spondylitis. The chain has TRBV5-1 and TRBJ1-5; a weak D match, TRBD1 (6 bases). The sequencing sample was made of synovial fluid, either unsorted or a sorted T cell fraction (not recorded which). CDR3 region: CASSPQGNQPQHF. The CDR3 DNA reads as TGCGCCAGCAGCCCCCAGGGGAATCAGCCCCAGCATTTT.